This TCR beta chain was sequenced in a study of blood T cells in healthy people across ages. Study as a whole: Capturing about one barcoded beta molecule per two T cells was achieved by template switching.

This clonotype was counted many times. Its antigen is unidentified. Alongside a J-beta primer mix, a sample-barcoded 5' primer served in a second PCR lasting roughly 6 to 11 cycles. TCRdb itself ran the 5' RACE reads through MiXCR, one entry per CDR3 protein. This table has 730,000 or so distinct CDR3 sequences, about 42% appearing once. From germline, CDR1 is LGHNA and CDR2 YSLEER. CDR3 size: 18 residues. V dropped 0 bases and J dropped 2 bases, with 18 bases sitting between them. Donation came from healthy Caucasian individuals in Russia who were aged roughly 6 to 95. Study observations and caveats: Estimates of total diversity, which came from one million sequenced T cells, were considered to be underestimates. Unsorted PBMCs ruled out conclusive naive versus antigen-experienced comparison.

The receptor's source is a woman aged 55-70 years in good health. Sequenced: blood. The chain has TRBV4-3 and TRBJ2-3, with a possible D match to TRBD2 (5 bases). The CDR3 DNA is TGCGCCAGCAGCCAAGAATCACCCTCCAGCGGTCCCACAGATACGCAGTATTTT. Translating gives CASSQESPSSGPTDTQYF.